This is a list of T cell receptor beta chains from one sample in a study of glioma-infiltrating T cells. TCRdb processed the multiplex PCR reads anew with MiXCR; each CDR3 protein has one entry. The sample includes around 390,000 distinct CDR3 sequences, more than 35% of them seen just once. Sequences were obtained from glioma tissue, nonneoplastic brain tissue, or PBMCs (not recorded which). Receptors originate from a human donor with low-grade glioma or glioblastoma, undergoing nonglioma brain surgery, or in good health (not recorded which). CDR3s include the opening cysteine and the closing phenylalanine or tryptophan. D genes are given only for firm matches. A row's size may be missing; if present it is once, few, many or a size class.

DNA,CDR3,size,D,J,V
TGTGCCAGCAGCGACCGGGGGAGGACTAGCGGAGACAATGAGCAGTTCTTC,CASSDRGRTSGDNEQFF,NA,TRBD2,TRBJ2-1,TRBV7-9
TGTGCCAGCAGTTACTCCGCTGGATTCTCCTACAATGAGCAGTTCTTC,CASSYSAGFSYNEQFF,many,NA,TRBJ2-1,TRBV6-2/TRBV6-3
TGTGCCAGCAGTCCGGAAGGACCAATGGAGGATACGCAGTATTTT,CASSPEGPMEDTQYF,few,NA,TRBJ2-3,TRBV28
TGCAGCGTTGATGGGGGGACAGAAGGTGACACTGAAGCTTTCTTT,CSVDGGTEGDTEAFF,NA,TRBD1,TRBJ1-1,TRBV29-1
TGTGCCAGCAGTTTCCAGCCAGGAGAGACCCAGTACTTC,CASSFQPGETQYF,many,NA,TRBJ2-5,TRBV6-2/TRBV6-3
TGTGCCAGCAGTTTCTCGGGGGCCACTGGAGCTTTCTTT,CASSFSGATGAFF,NA,NA,TRBJ1-1,TRBV6-2/TRBV6-3
TGTGCCAGCAGTGCTACCGGGACAGACACCACAGATACGCAGTATTTT,CASSATGTDTTDTQYF,NA,TRBD1,TRBJ2-3,TRBV25-1
TGCAGTGCCGGGGGGGCGGAGGGCCACTCCTACAATGAGCAGCTCTTC,CSAGGAEGHSYNEQLF,once,TRBD2,TRBJ2-1,TRBV20-1
TGCAGCGCCGGACTACCTCCTAGCACAGATACGCAGCATTTT,CSAGLPPSTDTQHF,once,NA,TRBJ1-5,TRBV29-1
TGTGCCAGCAGCCAAGACGGGACAGGGGGCGCAGAGACCCAGTACTTC,CASSQDGTGGAETQYF,NA,TRBD1,TRBJ2-5,TRBV4-2
TGCAGTGCTCCCAGGGACCTCGCGTCCTATAGCAATCAGCCCCAGCATTTT,CSAPRDLASYSNQPQHF,many,NA,TRBJ1-5,TRBV20-1
TGTGCCAGCAGACGGGACAGCAATCAGCCCCAGCATTTT,CASRRDSNQPQHF,many,NA,TRBJ1-5,TRBV2
TGTGCCAGCAGTTATATAAGGGGTAGTGGAGATACGCAGTATTTT,CASSYIRGSGDTQYF,many,NA,TRBJ2-3,TRBV6-1
TGTGTCAGCAGCGGATACGATGGACGGTATAGCAATCAGCCCCAGCATTTT,CVSSGYDGRYSNQPQHF,NA,NA,TRBJ1-5,TRBV7-8
TGCGCCAGCAGCCAAGATCCTCCGTCGACTAGCTCCTACAATGAGCAGTTCTTC,CASSQDPPSTSSYNEQFF,few,NA,TRBJ2-1,TRBV4-1
TGTGCCAGCAGCTTAGCCGGCGGACAGGGGCCCCTGAACACTGAAGCTTTCTTT,CASSLAGGQGPLNTEAFF,NA,TRBD1,TRBJ1-1,TRBV7-2
TGCGCCAGCAGCCACCTGGGACAGACAATTTACTCTGGGGCCAACGTCCTGACTTTC,CASSHLGQTIYSGANVLTF,NA,TRBD1,TRBJ2-6,TRBV4-1
TGTGCCAGCAGCCCCAGCCGCGGTCATCCTACGCAGTATTTT,CASSPSRGHPTQYF,few,NA,TRBJ2-3,TRBV11-2